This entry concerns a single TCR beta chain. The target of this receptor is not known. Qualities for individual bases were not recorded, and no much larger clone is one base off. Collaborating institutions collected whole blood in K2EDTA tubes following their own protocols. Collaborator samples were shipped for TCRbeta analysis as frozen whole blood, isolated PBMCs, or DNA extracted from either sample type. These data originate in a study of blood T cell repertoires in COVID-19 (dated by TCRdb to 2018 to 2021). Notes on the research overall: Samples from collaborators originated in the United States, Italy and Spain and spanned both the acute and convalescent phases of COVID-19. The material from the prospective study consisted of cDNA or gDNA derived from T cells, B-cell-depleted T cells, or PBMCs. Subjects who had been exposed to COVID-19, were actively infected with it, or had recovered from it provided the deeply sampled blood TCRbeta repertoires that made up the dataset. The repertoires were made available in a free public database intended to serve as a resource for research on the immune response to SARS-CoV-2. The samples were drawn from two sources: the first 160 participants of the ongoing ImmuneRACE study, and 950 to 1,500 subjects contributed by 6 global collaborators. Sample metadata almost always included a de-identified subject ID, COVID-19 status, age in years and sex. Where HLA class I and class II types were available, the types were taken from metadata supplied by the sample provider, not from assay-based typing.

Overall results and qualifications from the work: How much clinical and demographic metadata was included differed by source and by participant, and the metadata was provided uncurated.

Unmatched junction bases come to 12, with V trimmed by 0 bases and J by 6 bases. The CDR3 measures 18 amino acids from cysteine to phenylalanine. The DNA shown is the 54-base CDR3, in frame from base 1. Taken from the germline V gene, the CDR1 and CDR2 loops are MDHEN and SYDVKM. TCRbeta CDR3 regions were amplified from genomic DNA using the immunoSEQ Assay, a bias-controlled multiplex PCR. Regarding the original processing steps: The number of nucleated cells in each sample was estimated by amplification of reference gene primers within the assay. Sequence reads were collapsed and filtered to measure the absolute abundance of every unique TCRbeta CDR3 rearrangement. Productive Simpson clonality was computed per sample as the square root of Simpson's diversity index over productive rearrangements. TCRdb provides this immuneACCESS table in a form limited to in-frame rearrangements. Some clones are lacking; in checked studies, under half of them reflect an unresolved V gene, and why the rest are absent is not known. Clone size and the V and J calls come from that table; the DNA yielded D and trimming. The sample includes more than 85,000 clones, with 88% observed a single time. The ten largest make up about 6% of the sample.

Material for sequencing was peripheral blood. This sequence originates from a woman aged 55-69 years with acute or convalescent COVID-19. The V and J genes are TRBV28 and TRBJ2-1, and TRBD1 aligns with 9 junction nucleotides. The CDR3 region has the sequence CASSLWGRWGQGGNEQFF. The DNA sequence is TGTGCCAGCAGTTTATGGGGGAGGTGGGGACAGGGTGGCAATGAGCAGTTCTTC.